The T cell receptor (beta chain) under discussion was sequenced for a study of blood T cell repertoires in COVID-19. Overall study: Samples representing acute and convalescent COVID-19 were sourced from the United States, Italy and Spain.

The germline V gene encodes CDR1 SGHDT and CDR2 YYEEEE. The CDR3 has 12 residues. The junction had 0 bases not matched to a gene; V was cut back by 0 bases and J by 7 bases. Methods used by the authors: Reference gene primer amplification yielded estimated nucleated cell counts. The assay was immunoSEQ multiplex PCR, and TCRdb's table has in-frame clones only and misses some. V and J calls plus clone size are reproduced from that table; the DNA served to infer D and trimming. In the table there are roughly 180,000 clones, approximately 80% of which are singletons. This clone came up once. This chain uses TRBV5-6 with TRBJ2-5, with 7 nucleotides matching TRBD2. Sequenced material: PBMCs or T cells enriched from blood (not recorded which). This clonotype was sampled from an older woman who had recovered from COVID-19. CDR3 bases: TGTGCCAGCAGCTTGGCGGGGGGGACCCAGTACTTC. It specifies CASSLAGGTQYF.